This T cell receptor beta chain was sequenced for a study of blood T cells in healthy people across ages. Study-level findings and limits: Diversity was higher, and naive CD4+ cells more numerous, in long-lived donors than in aged donors. Unsorted PBMCs blocked a conclusive comparison of naive and antigen-experienced cells.

The study isolated at least 7 million PBMCs from each sample. The CDR3 consists of 13 residues. Per germline, CDR1 SQVTM and CDR2 ANQGSEA. For this clonotype: Its antigen is currently unknown.

A J-beta primer mix and a sample-barcoded 5' primer were used in a second PCR of roughly 7 to 12 cycles. With 12 random nucleotides, a template-switch adaptor tagged each individual cDNA molecule. TCRdb passed the 5' RACE reads through MiXCR, listing each CDR3 protein once. The repertoire consists of 700,000 to 850,000 distinct CDR3 sequences, with 40% to 65% occurring once and the leading ten covering about two fifths. Sequencing was performed on blood. This chain uses TRBV29-1 with TRBJ2-1; D call uncertain. The tail of the sequence fits TRBJ2-7 better, so the J call may be wrong. This receptor was obtained from an elderly man in good health. CDR3 residues: CSAAGYSYNEQYF. The CDR3 DNA is TGCAGCGCAGCCGGGTACTCCTACAATGAGCAGTACTTC.